This paragraph reports one TCR beta chain. Antigen specificity is unknown. The data are from a study of identical twins. MiXCR was run by TCRdb on the 5' RACE reads, yielding one entry per CDR3 protein. Among roughly 570,000 distinct CDR3 sequences listed, around a tenth were seen once. Whole-study findings and limits: Fewer insertions marked abundant cord blood beta clonotypes; young adult naive trended weakly, memory not at all. Researchers reported weaker excess twin sharing in beta out-of-frame sequences.

Healthy Caucasians provided all donations. Germline V gives CDR1 MDHEN, CDR2 SYDVKM. Trimming removed 10 bases from V and 9 bases from J, with 16 bases in between. There are 12 residues in the CDR3. The same specimen was also included in a second study, on yellow fever vaccine responses in identical twins. That paper states: A vaccine T cell response that seemed partly convergent and partly personalized was reported in twins.

The sequencing sample was made of PBMCs. This rearrangement joins TRBV28 to TRBJ2-4; D is perhaps TRBD2 (6 bases). The source is a woman in her late teens or twenties in good health. For the CDR3, the DNA is TGTGCCACTCAGTTTGGAGGGCCCATTCAGTACTTC. Translating gives CATQFGGPIQYF.